The 20 T cell receptor beta chains given below trace back to one sample, sequenced in a study of tumor and adjacent non-tumor tissue in lung cancer (dated by TCRdb to the late 2010s). RNA was extracted from bulk unsorted tissue and checked for quality with a NanoDrop ND-1000 and an Agilent 2100. Libraries were constructed by multiplex PCR. This sample was sequenced with an Illumina HiSeq 2500. Following protocols modified from ARM-PCR, the researchers constructed TCRbeta libraries through three rounds of nested PCR with primers (Table S4). TCRdb reprocessing: public reads trimmed at Q25 with fastp, clones called with MiXCR, in-frame beta chains kept. Every distinct CDR3 protein forms one entry, paired with its most common genes and DNA. This sample lists about 120,000 distinct CDR3 sequences; roughly 84% were detected once. 22% of the sample lies in the top ten. Source material: lung tumor tissue. All receptors derive from a man aged 70-80 years with non-small cell lung cancer.

This clonotype has only one observation. The junction shows a germline mismatch at one end, possibly a read error. The CDR3 protein is CASSPRVRGIRETQYF. The DNA of the CDR3 is TGCGCTAGCAGCCCCCGTGTACGGGGGATTCGGGAGACCCAGTACTTC. The chain is built from TRBV6-2 or TRBV6-3 and TRBJ2-5, with D perhaps matching TRBD2 (6 bases). CDR1 is MNHEY, CDR2 SVGEGT, per germline. The CDR3 is 16 amino acids.

This clonotype was seen only once. Relative to the germline gene, one junction end is altered; a read error may explain this. This rearrangement joins TRBV5-1 to TRBJ2-3, with D perhaps matching TRBD2 (7 bases). The CDR3 runs 15 residues. Germline CDR1 is SGHRS and CDR2 is YFSETQ. For the CDR3, the DNA is TGCGCCAGTAGCACAAGCGGGGTGAGGACAGATACACAGTATTTT. It codes for CASSTSGVRTDTQYF.

Details on this clonotype: At one end, the junction sequence differs from germline, possibly due to a read error. V gene TRBV6-1 combines with J gene TRBJ2-1; 12 nucleotides line up with TRBD2. Germline CDR1 reads MNHNS; CDR2 reads SASEGT. The CDR3 runs 15 residues. As DNA, the CDR3 is TGTGCCAGCACTAGACTAGCGGGGGAATACAATGAGAAGTTCTTC. Translating gives CASTRLAGEYNEKFF.

Of note for this clonotype: A much bigger clone sits one base away, suggesting this may be a read error. The chain is built from TRBV6-4 and TRBJ2-1; 8 bases are shared with TRBD2. V lost 4 bases and J lost 4; bases outside the gene matches: 6. The CDR3 contains 15 residues. The germline CDR1 and CDR2 sequences are MRHNA and SNTAGT. The CDR3 loop is CASSGLAGLYNEQFF. In nucleotides, the CDR3 is TGTGCCAGCAGTGGGTTAGCGGGACTATACAATGAGCAGTTCTTC.

This chain uses TRBV10-3 with TRBJ2-1; tentatively, D is TRBD1 or TRBD2 (5 bases each). Germline loops: CDR1 ENHRY, CDR2 SYGVKD. V was clipped by 6 bases and J by 9 bases, with 21 bases between them. This CDR3 is 15 amino acids long. The CDR3 bases are TGTGCCATCAGCCAAAAGGGGAGCTCCTACCTTGAGCAGTTCTTC. Translation: CAISQKGSSYLEQFF.

In regard to this clonotype: One junction end does not reproduce the germline sequence, and a read error may be involved. The rearrangement uses TRBV29-1 and TRBJ1-2; tentative D call: TRBD1 (5 bases). The germline gives CDR1 SQVTM, CDR2 ANQGSEA. This CDR3 spans 15 amino acids. CDR3 amino acids: CRVEGGDSVDYGYTF. The CDR3 nucleotides read TGCAGAGTTGAAGGAGGTGACAGCGTTGACTATGGCTACACCTTC.

Concerning this clonotype itself: One end of the junction does not line up with germline, which may come from a read error. V is TRBV5-1 and J is TRBJ2-2; D unclear. Germline-derived CDR1 and CDR2 are SGHRS and YFSETQ. This CDR3 contains 13 residues. The CDR3 bases are TGCGCTAGCAGCTTGGTTGGGATCGGGGAGCTGTTTTTT. Its translation: CASSLVGIGELFF. Full variable domain (outside the CDR3, taken from reference TRBV5-1 and TRBJ2-2): KAGVTQTPRYLIKTRGQQVTLSCSPISGHRSVSWYQQTPGQGLQFLFEYFSETQRNKGNFPGRFSGRQFSNSRSEMNVSTLELGDSALYLCASSLVGIGELFFGEGSRLTVL.

V and J are TRBV5-6 and TRBJ2-1, with D tentatively TRBD1 (6 bases). V was trimmed by 0 bases and J by 7 bases, leaving 8 bases between them. Per the germline V gene, CDR1 is SGHDT and CDR2 is YYEEEE. The CDR3 has 13 residues. CDR3 sequence: CASSLVQGNEQFF. CDR3 DNA: TGTGCCAGCAGCTTGGTGCAGGGGAATGAGCAGTTCTTC.

This clonotype was seen repeatedly, ten times or more. The chain uses TRBV7-9 and TRBJ1-2; 10 positions match TRBD1. Germline trimming cut 6 bases from V and 11 bases from J; bases unmatched to any gene: 9. CDR1 and CDR2 (germline): SEHNR, FQNEAQ (reference sequence). The CDR3 totals 13 residues. This chain's CDR3 is CASSHPGQGWYTF. As DNA, the CDR3 is TGTGCCAGCAGTCACCCGGGACAGGGGTGGTACACCTTC.

This clonotype was detected only once. Because it lacks the conserved phenylalanine or tryptophan at the end, this CDR3 is likely a read error. The chain joins TRBV7-2 to TRBJ2-7; 10 bases agree with TRBD2. CDR1 and CDR2 (germline): SGHTA, FQGNSA. The CDR3 length is 16 residues. CDR3 sequence: CVSSNAGLARHYEQYL. In DNA form, the CDR3 reads TGTGTCAGCAGCAATGCGGGACTAGCGAGACACTACGAGCAGTACCTC.

V and J are TRBV29-1 and TRBJ1-2, with 7 positions matching TRBD1. Unmatched junction bases numbered 9, after V lost 7 bases and J lost 7 bases. The germline gives CDR1 SQVTM, CDR2 ANQGSEA. This CDR3 spans 12 amino acids. The CDR3 is CSATQGSGGYTF. The CDR3 region has the DNA TGCAGCGCGACACAGGGGTCTGGTGGCTACACCTTC.

A word on this clonotype: Relative to the germline gene, one junction end is altered; a read error may explain this. The V gene is TRBV28, the J gene TRBJ1-1; D gene uncertain. Per germline, CDR1 MDHEN and CDR2 SYDVKM. The CDR3 spans 15 residues. CDR3 bases: TGTGCCAACAGTTTATGGCCCAGTTACTACACTGAAGTTTTCTTT. Translation gives CANSLWPSYYTEVFF.

For this clonotype: Here the CDR3 omits its conserved ending phenylalanine or tryptophan, so a read error is the likely source. The V and J genes are TRBV10-2 and TRBJ2-2; TRBD2 aligns across 9 bases. The trim removed 6 bases at V and 2 bases at J, leaving 7 bases unmatched. The V gene's germline CDR1 is WSHSY and CDR2 SAAADI. The length of the CDR3 is 16 residues. CDR3 coding DNA: TGCGCCAGCAGACCAGGCGGGGGGGGTAACACCGGGGAGCTGTTTCTT. Its translation: CASRPGGGGNTGELFL.

This clonotype was counted only a few times. A clone one base away is much larger, so this may be a read error. Given the absence of the conserved phenylalanine or tryptophan at the CDR3 end, a read error is likely. This rearrangement joins TRBV6-5 to TRBJ1-6, with TRBD1 matching 9 bases. This CDR3 comprises 14 residues. The V gene end was trimmed by 6 bases and the J gene end by 7 bases; junction bases not matched to a gene: 4. Per germline, CDR1 MNHEY and CDR2 SVGAGI. CDR3 amino acids: CASSTGTGNSPLHL. CDR3 nucleotide sequence: TGTGCCAGCAGCACCGGGACAGGGAATTCACCCCTCCACCTT.

CDR3 protein: CASSISLGTSGTQYF. The CDR3 bases are TGTGCCAGCAGTATTAGCCTCGGGACTAGTGGGACCCAGTACTTC. The chain links TRBV11-2 to TRBJ2-5; TRBD2 matches 8 bases. The trim removed 6 bases at V and 7 bases at J, leaving 13 bases unmatched. CDR1 SGHAT and CDR2 FQNNGV come from the germline V gene. The CDR3 extends over 15 amino acids.

In the case of this clonotype: No conserved phenylalanine or tryptophan ends this CDR3, so it is likely a read error. The V and J genes are TRBV20-1 and TRBJ1-5; tentatively, D is TRBD1 (5 bases). CDR3 length: 14 residues. V was shortened by 8 bases and J by 6 bases, with 20 bases between the two germline ends. Germline V gene sequence: CDR1 DFQATT, CDR2 SNEGSKA (reference sequence). Here the CDR3 DNA reads TGCAGTACCCGGGACGGACTGCAGATTCAGCCCCAGCATTCT. Amino acids: CSTRDGLQIQPQHS.

To note about this clonotype: At one of its ends the junction is not consistent with the germline gene, which may arise from a read error. The chain couples TRBV29-1 to TRBJ1-2; D is uncertain. Per germline, CDR1 SQVTM and CDR2 ANQGSEA. The CDR3 extends over 13 amino acids. The CDR3 DNA sequence: TGCAACGTGATCCAGACGGGAGCCTATGGCTACATCTTC. Translating gives CNVIQTGAYGYIF.

V and J are TRBV20-1 and TRBJ2-7; 13 bases fit TRBD2. The V gene's germline CDR1 is DFQATT and CDR2 SNEGSKA (reference sequence). There are 15 residues in the CDR3. CDR3 loop: CGVREGLAGIYEQYF. Written as DNA, the CDR3 is TGCGGTGTTAGAGAGGGACTAGCGGGGATCTACGAGCAGTACTTC.

Remarks on this clonotype: At one of its ends the junction is not consistent with the germline gene, which may arise from a read error. The chain employs TRBV29-1 and TRBJ2-2; 7 bases map to TRBD1. Per germline, CDR1 SQVTM and CDR2 ANQGSEA. This CDR3 region has 15 residues. The CDR3 here is CSVEIGGRGSGELFF. For the CDR3, the DNA is TGTAGCGTAGAAATAGGGGGCAGGGGGTCCGGGGAGCTGTTTTTT.

About this clonotype itself: The junction shows a germline mismatch at one end, possibly a read error. The chain combines TRBV6-1 with TRBJ2-3; D is perhaps TRBD1 or TRBD2 (5 bases each). The CDR3 consists of 16 residues. In germline, CDR1 is MNHNS, CDR2 SASEGT. CDR3 region: CASSEDGTGGTDTQYF. The CDR3 bases are TGTGCCAGCAGTGAAGATGGCACAGGAGGAACAGACACGCAGTATTTT.